Sequencing of this TCR beta chain was carried out in a study of beta chain features in type 1 diabetes (dated by TCRdb to 2016 to 2019). Looking at the study overall: Mean age, gender distribution, total cell number and subset yield were not different between patients and healthy donors. A total of 107,917,701 sorted cells were examined across all samples, and RNA yield correlated strongly with the number of cells per subset. The study compared TCRB repertoires of sorted circulating CD4+ T cell subsets between recently diagnosed type 1 diabetes patients and matched healthy donors. Regulatory and stem cell-like memory subsets were obtained from only 8 patients and roughly eight healthy donors, while naive and central memory subsets were obtained from all 28 donors.

This clone has more than one count but fewer than ten. Its target antigen remains unknown. The record has no base qualities; no much larger clone is one base away. Beyond this particular receptor, the publication reports: At VDJ recombination sites, patients with type 1 diabetes made fewer insertions and deleted more nucleotides, a pattern implying thymic rearrangement abnormalities. The naive, central memory and regulatory TCRB repertoires appeared to resemble one another more closely among patients than among healthy donors. Shorter templates might have been favored by PCR, but patient and control samples were amplified and corrected together, so both groups would have been affected equally by any skew. Because small numbers of individuals were included in the HLA sub-analyses, any influence of HLA type on TCRB rearrangement was left unresolved. In all four CD4+ subsets, TCRB CDR3 length was moderately but significantly shorter in type 1 diabetes patients. Because cDNA rather than genomic DNA was sequenced, highly expressing activated cells could have been over-represented, although no difference in activation and CD3 levels was found between groups.

Each donor gave one peripheral blood draw, approximately 110 mL on average, collected into heparinised tubes. Naive, central memory, regulatory and stem cell-like memory CD4+ T cells were sorted on a BD FACSAria II using a panel including CD45RO, CCR7, CD25, CD127, CD95 and CD27. A purity above 98% was achieved for all sorted populations. PBMCs were separated immediately by Lymphoprep density gradient centrifugation and were stained directly, without being cultured. So that batch effects would be minimized, each experiment stained and sorted samples in pairs, pairing one healthy donor with one patient. Sequences MGHRA (CDR1) and YSYEKL (CDR2) are obtained from the germline V gene. V loses 3 bases at its end and J loses 4 bases; junction bases beyond the gene matches: 11. The CDR3 numbers 16 residues from cysteine through phenylalanine. Only CDR3 DNA remains: 48 bases, in frame from the first base.

All of the isolated RNA was reverse transcribed with the High Capacity cDNA Reverse Transcription Kit, so expressed TCRB transcripts were sequenced. Deep immunoSEQ sequencing was performed on naive, central memory and regulatory T cell samples, with an average of about 3.57 million total reads per sample. Sorted cells were lysed in RLT buffer and RNA was extracted with DNase-treated RNeasy Micro or Mini kits, depending on cell number. Each cell subset was processed separately to prevent cross-contamination, with patient and healthy donor samples processed together. TCRB sequences were amplified from cDNA with the immunoSEQ multiplex PCR, producing 87-bp fragments spanning the CDR3 region. Amplicons were sequenced on the Illumina HiSeq platform. In the authors' own workflow: PCR bias was computationally corrected using synthetic template baselines, reads within Hamming distance 2 were collapsed, and singletons that could not be merged were discarded. By aligning reads against IMGT, V, D and J genes, CDR3 length, and insertions or deletions at six rearrangement sites were assigned. Clonotype counts were normalized to sorted cell number within each subset before computing true diversity and Gini coefficients with the tcR R package. Repertoire sharing was quantified using the overlap coefficient calculated on TCRB nucleotide sequences. As a proxy for the pre-selection repertoire, out-of-frame TCRB sequences from naive cells were analyzed. This immuneACCESS table, as held by TCRdb, lists in-frame sequences with V and J called but not all clones. Of the missing ones, under half trace to an unresolved V gene in checked studies; the others have no known cause. V and J calls and clone size are those listed in that table; D and trimming were worked out from the DNA. The table for this sample lists more than 250,000 clones; less than 30% of them were counted only once. The ten largest clones add up to around 0.012% of the sample.

The V and J segments used are TRBV4-1 and TRBJ2-5; TRBD2 matches 7 bases in the middle. The sequencing input was naive CD4+ T cells from blood. The cell subset or site label, as the study defines it: true naive CD4+ T cells. The receptor comes from a woman between 25 and 40 years old with type 1 diabetes. The nucleotide sequence reads as follows: TGCGCCAGCAGCCACATAGGTCGGGAGGTAGGAGAGACCCAGTACTTC. Its coded protein is CASSHIGREVGETQYF.